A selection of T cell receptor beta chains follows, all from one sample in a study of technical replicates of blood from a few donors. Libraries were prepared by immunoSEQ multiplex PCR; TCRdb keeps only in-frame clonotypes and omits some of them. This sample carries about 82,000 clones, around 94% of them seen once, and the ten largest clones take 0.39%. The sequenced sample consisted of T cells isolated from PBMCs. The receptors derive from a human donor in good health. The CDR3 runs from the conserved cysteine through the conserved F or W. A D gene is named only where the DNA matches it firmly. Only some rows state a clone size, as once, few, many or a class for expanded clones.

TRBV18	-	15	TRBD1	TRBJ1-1	CASSPRDRGTTEAFF	TGTGCCAGCTCACCTCGGGACAGGGGGACCACTGAAGCTTTCTTT
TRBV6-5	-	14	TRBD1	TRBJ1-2	CASTGSRDRNGYTF	TGTGCCAGCACCGGCTCCCGGGACAGGAATGGCTACACCTTC
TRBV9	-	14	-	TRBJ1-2	CASTPEVDGFGYTF	TGTGCCAGCACCCCCGAGGTGGATGGGTTTGGCTACACCTTC
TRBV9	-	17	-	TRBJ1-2	CASSVWEGGRVNYGYTF	TGTGCCAGCAGCGTTTGGGAGGGGGGGCGAGTTAACTATGGCTACACCTTC
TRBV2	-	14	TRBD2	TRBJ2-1	CASGREGPRNEQFF	TGTGCCAGTGGTCGGGAGGGCCCTCGGAATGAGCAGTTCTTC
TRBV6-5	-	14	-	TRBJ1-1	CASSYLSRNTEAFF	TGTGCCAGCAGTTACTTGTCGAGGAACACTGAAGCTTTCTTT
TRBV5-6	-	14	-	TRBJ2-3	CASSFDYGTDTQYF	TGTGCCAGCAGCTTCGACTACGGCACAGATACGCAGTATTTT
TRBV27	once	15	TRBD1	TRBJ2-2	CASNIGQGNTGELFF	TGTGCCAGCAACATAGGACAGGGAAACACCGGGGAGCTGTTTTTT
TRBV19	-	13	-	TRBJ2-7	CASSTSGAYEQYF	TGTGCCAGTAGTACTTCAGGGGCGTACGAGCAGTACTTC
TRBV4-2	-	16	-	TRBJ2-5	CASSQDQGLGLATQYF	TGTGCCAGCAGCCAAGACCAGGGACTGGGGCTTGCGACCCAGTACTTC
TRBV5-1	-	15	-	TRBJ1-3	CASSLTYSSGNTIYF	TGCGCCAGCAGCTTGACATACAGCTCTGGAAACACCATATATTTT
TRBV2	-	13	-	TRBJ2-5	CASSGGPRGTQYF	TGTGCCAGCAGTGGCGGCCCAAGAGGGACCCAGTACTTC
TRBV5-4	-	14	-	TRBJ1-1	CASSITTGRTEAFF	TGTGCCAGCAGCATAACGACAGGCCGCACTGAAGCTTTCTTT
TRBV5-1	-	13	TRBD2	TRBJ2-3	CATSGTSKDTQYF	TGCGCCACCTCGGGGACTAGCAAAGATACGCAGTATTTT
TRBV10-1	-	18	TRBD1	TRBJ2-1	CASSTGTGGRVGGDEQFF	TGCGCCAGCAGTACCGGGACAGGGGGGCGGGTAGGAGGCGATGAGCAGTTCTTC
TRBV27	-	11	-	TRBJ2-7	CASSLGDEQYF	TGTGCCAGCAGTTTGGGAGACGAGCAGTACTTC
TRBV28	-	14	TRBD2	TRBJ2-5	CASSLSIAGETQYF	TGCGCCAGCAGTTTGTCTATAGCGGGGGAGACCCAGTACTTC
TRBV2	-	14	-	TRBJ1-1	CASKEWGGPTEAFF	TGTGCCAGCAAAGAATGGGGGGGGCCTACTGAAGCTTTCTTT
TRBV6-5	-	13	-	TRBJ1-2	CASSYSGGEGYTF	TGTGCCAGCAGTTACTCCGGGGGGGAAGGCTACACCTTC
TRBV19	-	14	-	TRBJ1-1	CASSVDIFRTEAFF	TGTGCCAGTAGTGTGGACATATTCCGCACTGAAGCTTTCTTT
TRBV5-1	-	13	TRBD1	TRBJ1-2	CASTEAGGYGYTF	TGCGCCAGCACCGAGGCAGGGGGCTATGGCTACACCTTC
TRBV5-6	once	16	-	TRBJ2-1	CASSLSSGYSYNEQFF	TGTGCCAGCAGCTTATCCAGCGGCTACTCCTACAATGAGCAGTTCTTC
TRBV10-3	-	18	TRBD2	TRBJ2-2	CAISGLAGGPTNTGELFF	TGTGCCATCAGCGGCCTAGCGGGAGGACCAACTAACACCGGGGAGCTGTTTTTT
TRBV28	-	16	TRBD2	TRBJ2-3	CASSLYAGGGADTQYF	TGTGCCAGCAGTTTATACGCGGGAGGGGGGGCAGATACGCAGTATTTT
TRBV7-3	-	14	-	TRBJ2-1	CASSLRPTYNEQFF	TGTGCCAGCAGCTTAAGGCCCACCTACAATGAGCAGTTCTTC
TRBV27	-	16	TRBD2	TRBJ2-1	CASSFRLTSSHNEQFF	TGTGCCAGCAGTTTTAGGTTGACTAGCTCCCACAATGAGCAGTTCTTC
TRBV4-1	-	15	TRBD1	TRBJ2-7	CASSQVDRGQYEQYF	TGCGCCAGCAGCCAAGTTGACAGGGGGCAATACGAGCAGTACTTC
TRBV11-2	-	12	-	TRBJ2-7	CASSVSRYEQYF	TGTGCCAGCAGCGTAAGTCGGTACGAGCAGTACTTC
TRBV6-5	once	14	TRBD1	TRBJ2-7	CASRPGQGNYEQYF	TGTGCCAGCAGACCGGGACAGGGTAACTACGAGCAGTACTTC
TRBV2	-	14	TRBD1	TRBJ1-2	CASSVTGGDYGYTF	TGTGCCAGCAGTGTGACAGGGGGGGACTATGGCTACACCTTC
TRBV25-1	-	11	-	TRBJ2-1	CASTLLHEQFF	TGTGCCAGCACCCTCCTCCATGAGCAGTTCTTC
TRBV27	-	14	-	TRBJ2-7	CASSPARELYEQYF	TGTGCCAGCAGTCCCGCTCGGGAACTCTACGAGCAGTACTTC
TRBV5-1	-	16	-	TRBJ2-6	CASSYYRAPGANVLTF	TGCGCCAGCAGCTATTACAGGGCCCCTGGGGCCAACGTCCTGACTTTC
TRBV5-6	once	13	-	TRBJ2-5	CASSRDRQETQYF	TGTGCCAGCAGCCGAGACAGACAAGAGACCCAGTACTTC
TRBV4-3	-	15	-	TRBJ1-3	CASSSRVGSGNTIYF	TGCGCCAGCAGCTCCCGGGTTGGTTCTGGAAACACCATATATTTT
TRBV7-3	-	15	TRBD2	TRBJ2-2	CASREGLAGAGELFF	TGTGCCAGCAGGGAGGGACTAGCGGGCGCCGGGGAGCTGTTTTTT
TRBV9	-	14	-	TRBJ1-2	CASSATGLDYGYTF	TGTGCCAGCAGCGCAACAGGGTTGGACTATGGCTACACCTTC
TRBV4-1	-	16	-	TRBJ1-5	CASSHAPGLFNQPQHF	TGCGCCAGCAGCCATGCCCCGGGACTGTTCAATCAGCCCCAGCATTTT
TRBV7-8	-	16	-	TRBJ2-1	CASSFGPGDSYNEQFF	TGTGCCAGCAGCTTTGGGCCGGGGGACTCCTACAATGAGCAGTTCTTC